These T cell receptor beta chains were read from a single sample in a study of regulatory T cells in long-lasting Graves disease. MiXCR, applied by TCRdb to the multiplex PCR reads, yields one record per CDR3 protein. This table has around 450,000 distinct CDR3 sequences, under 25% appearing once. The sequencing used peripheral blood mononuclear cells (PBMCs), collected when the disease was refractory, from a patient treated with antithyroid drugs. The receptors were sampled from a female donor with Graves disease. CDR3s include the opening cysteine and the closing phenylalanine or tryptophan. D genes are given only for firm matches.

D	J	V	CDR3
.	TRBJ2-7	TRBV9	CASSVDGSYYEQYF
.	TRBJ1-1	TRBV6-2/TRBV6-3	CASSVERQNTEAFF
.	TRBJ1-6	TRBV20-1	CSATDSLVVRGNSPLHF
TRBD2	TRBJ2-5	TRBV4-2	CASSRTSGREETQYF
.	TRBJ1-2	TRBV29-1	CSVEAGDTRNYGYTF
.	TRBJ1-4	TRBV20-1	CSARGPGNEKLFF
.	TRBJ2-5	TRBV6-2/TRBV6-3	CASSRDPARQETQYF
.	TRBJ1-2	TRBV11-2	CASREISNYGYTF
.	TRBJ2-5	TRBV29-1	CSVHPGQETQYF
.	TRBJ1-1	TRBV12-3/TRBV12-4	CASSMVNTEAFF
TRBD1	TRBJ2-7	TRBV28	CASSPSTGGRDEQYF
.	TRBJ2-3	TRBV28	CASIPDSFKRDSDTQYF
TRBD1	TRBJ1-5	TRBV6-5	CASSSLQGGNQPQHF
.	TRBJ2-5	TRBV7-2	CASSLAQLETQYF
TRBD1	TRBJ1-1	TRBV28	CASSRQGFTEAFF